A single sample is the source of the 21 T cell receptor beta chains below, sequenced in a study of T cell changes during pregnancy in multiple sclerosis. The table came from immunoSEQ multiplex PCR; TCRdb's copy has only in-frame clones and leaves some out. The sample gives roughly 30,000 clones, about 83% of which show up once; around 7.9% is in the top ten. The source was CD8+ T cells from peripheral blood mononuclear cells, collected after pregnancy. These receptors were obtained from a female donor with multiple sclerosis, enrolled in a pregnancy study.

The V call is TRBV5-1, the J call TRBJ2-1; a possible D gene is TRBD2 (6 bases). The CDR3 covers 15 residues. V lost 2 bases and J 0 bases, leaving 9 bases between the germline ends. The germline V gene has CDR1 SGHRS and CDR2 YFSETQ. The CDR3: CASSFTGGSYNEQFF. Here the CDR3 DNA reads TGCGCCAGCAGCTTTACCGGGGGCTCCTACAATGAGCAGTTCTTC.

The J gene is TRBJ1-2, the V gene TRBV7-9; 7 positions match TRBD1. The V gene end was trimmed by 7 bases and the J gene end by 3 bases; junction bases not matched to a gene: 11. The CDR3 contains 15 residues. From germline, CDR1 is SEHNR and CDR2 FQNEAQ (reference sequence). Written as DNA, the CDR3 is TGTGCCAGCACGCGCCACCCGGACAGGCACTATGGCTACACCTTC. Protein product: CASTRHPDRHYGYTF.

This chain links TRBV2 with TRBJ1-1; no clear D. The CDR3 totals 16 residues. Germline V gene data show CDR1 as SNHLY and CDR2 as FYNNEI. The V end lost 2 bases, the J end lost 3 bases, and 16 bases lay between the germline ends. The CDR3 sequence: CASSEISTGSHTEAFF. The CDR3 coding sequence is TGTGCCAGCAGTGAAATCTCGACGGGGTCCCACACTGAAGCTTTCTTT.

The gene calls are TRBV2 and TRBJ2-1; D remains ambiguous. The CDR3 runs 15 residues. Trimming removed 3 bases at V and 4 bases at J, with 13 bases between. Per germline, CDR1 SNHLY and CDR2 FYNNEI. CDR3 loop: CASSDELPIYNEQFF. In nucleotides, the CDR3 is TGTGCCAGCAGTGATGAACTCCCGATTTACAATGAGCAGTTCTTC.

The chain carries TRBV27 and TRBJ1-1; D is unclear. This CDR3 has 14 residues. Trimming pared 5 bases from V and 6 bases from J, leaving 16 bases between. Per the germline V gene, CDR1 is MNHEY and CDR2 is SMNVEV (reference sequence). Here the CDR3 reads CASSPFPDGPEAFF. The CDR3 region has the DNA TGTGCCAGCAGTCCCTTCCCTGATGGGCCTGAAGCTTTCTTT.

The V and J genes are TRBV2 and TRBJ2-7, with unresolved D. Germline CDR1 SNHLY, CDR2 FYNNEI. The length of the CDR3 is 17 residues. V lost 3 bases and J 3 bases, leaving 21 bases between the germline ends. In DNA form, the CDR3 reads TGTGCCAGCAGTGATGCCAGCCTCTCGGAGTCGGGCTACGAGCAGTACTTC. Its translation: CASSDASLSESGYEQYF.

The rearrangement uses TRBV19 and TRBJ1-4, with D maybe TRBD1 (5 bases). V gave up 3 bases and J gave up 7 bases, with 21 bases separating them. The V gene's germline CDR1 is LNHDA and CDR2 SQIVND (reference sequence). There are 17 residues in the CDR3. CDR3 coding DNA: TGTGCCAGTAGTATCTCCCAGGGCCACCTGTGGAGTGAAAAACTGTTTTTT. It yields the protein CASSISQGHLWSEKLFF.

In its sample, this clone was seen once. The same CDR3 can be traced to other DNA sequences in this sample. The chain has TRBV5-1 and TRBJ1-1, with 8 positions matching TRBD1. This CDR3 comprises 15 residues. The trim removed 2 bases at V and 1 base at J, leaving 4 bases unmatched. Germline V gives CDR1 SGHRS, CDR2 YFSETQ. The CDR3 region has the DNA TGCGCCAGCAGCTTCGGGACAGGCGAGAACACTGAAGCTTTCTTT. Its protein is CASSFGTGENTEAFF.

Only one count was recorded for this clone. The rearrangement joins TRBV7-2 to TRBJ2-7, with 13 bases that match TRBD2. Germline V lookup: CDR1 SGHTA, CDR2 FQGNSA. The CDR3 runs to 19 residues. V lost 4 bases, J lost 0 bases, and 12 bases stayed unmatched. CDR3 residues: CASSYPRLGLAGASYEQYF. CDR3 sequence (DNA): TGTGCCAGCAGCTACCCCCGTCTCGGACTAGCGGGGGCCTCCTACGAGCAGTACTTC.

The chain links TRBV7-9 to TRBJ1-1; TRBD1 might be the D (5 bases). V shed 1 base and J shed 0 bases, with 9 bases lying between them. This CDR3 has 15 residues. CDR1 and CDR2 (germline): SEHNR, FQNEAQ (reference sequence). As DNA, the CDR3 is TGTGCCAGCAGCTTAGGGGAGGGGATGAACACTGAAGCTTTCTTT. Translated: CASSLGEGMNTEAFF.

The V call is TRBV19, the J call TRBJ2-4; 7 bases line up with TRBD1. The junction had 8 bases not matched to a gene; V was cut back by 6 bases and J by 0 bases. The CDR3 runs to 16 residues. Germline CDR1 and CDR2: LNHDA and SQIVND (reference sequence). The CDR3 coding sequence is TGTGCCAGTAGCCCAGGACAGGAATTAGCCAAAAACATTCAGTACTTC. This gives the protein CASSPGQELAKNIQYF.

The CDR3 is CASSLIYSNQPQHF. The DNA for the CDR3 is TGTGCCAGCAGCTTGATCTATAGCAATCAGCCCCAGCATTTT. The chain employs TRBV5-5 and TRBJ1-5; D not resolved. Germline V CDR1 and CDR2: SGHKS, YYEKEE (reference sequence). Trimming shortened V by 1 base and J by 0 bases, and 5 bases separated the two germline ends. This CDR3 comprises 14 residues.

This chain connects TRBV27 to TRBJ2-7; 7 bases line up with TRBD1. The V and J ends lost 6 bases and 10 bases, in that order; junction bases with no gene match: 9. This CDR3 region has 12 residues. CDR1 is MNHEY and CDR2 is SMNVEV in the germline V gene (reference sequence). CDR3 DNA: TGTGCCAGCAGCTCAGGGGGTCCCCAACAGTACTTC. Protein sequence: CASSSGGPQQYF.

This chain joins TRBV2 and TRBJ2-7, with D tentatively TRBD1 (6 bases). The CDR3 runs to 14 residues. V was cut by 6 bases and J by 2 bases, with 14 bases left in between. CDR1 and CDR2 from the germline V gene are SNHLY and FYNNEI. The CDR3 is CASRGLQGPYEQYF. CDR3 nucleotide sequence: TGTGCCAGCAGGGGGCTACAGGGACCCTACGAGCAGTACTTC.

The chain recombines TRBV6-5 with TRBJ2-1, with a possible D match to TRBD2 (6 bases). The CDR3 spans 13 residues. The V end lost 3 bases, the J end lost 14 bases, and 17 bases lay between the germline ends. Looked up from germline, CDR1 is MNHEY and CDR2 is SVGAGI. CDR3 protein: CASSYRVGGDEFF. In DNA form, the CDR3 reads TGTGCCAGCAGTTATCGCGTAGGAGGGGACGAGTTCTTC.

The sample holds one count of this clone. This chain links TRBV6-1 with TRBJ1-1, with D tentatively TRBD1 (6 bases). Germline V lookup: CDR1 MNHNS, CDR2 SASEGT. The length of the CDR3 is 15 residues. Trimming removed 5 bases from V and 6 bases from J, with 19 bases in between. CDR3 nucleotide sequence: TGTGCCAGCAGTCTTCACAGGGCTGGGGGCCCTGAAGCTTTCTTT. It yields the protein CASSLHRAGGPEAFF.

This chain joins TRBV9 and TRBJ2-7; D unresolved. The CDR3 length is 15 residues. Germline V lookup: CDR1 SGDLS, CDR2 YYNGEE. The ends were cut back, 4 bases at V and 2 bases at J, with 16 bases in the middle. CDR3 loop: CASSPGVSAAYEQYF. The CDR3 DNA reads TGTGCCAGCAGCCCTGGAGTTTCGGCGGCCTACGAGCAGTACTTC.

This chain uses TRBV5-4 with TRBJ1-1; perhaps TRBD1 as D (5 bases). Germline V gene data show CDR1 as SGHNT and CDR2 as YYREEE (reference sequence). V lost 4 bases and J lost 5, with 9 bases in between. The CDR3 length is 12 residues. CDR3 amino acids: CASSPGDTEAFF. The CDR3 DNA reads as TGTGCCAGCAGCCCGGGGGATACTGAAGCTTTCTTT.

This clone counts as medium-sized (0.01 to 0.1%). The J gene is TRBJ1-6, the V gene TRBV28; no reliable D call. The CDR3 spans 14 residues. Per germline, CDR1 MDHEN and CDR2 SYDVKM. Trimming pared 8 bases from V and 6 bases from J, leaving 14 bases between. CDR3 loop: CASAKRRTNSPLHF. The CDR3 nucleotides are TGTGCCAGCGCGAAGAGGAGGACTAATTCACCCCTCCACTTT. Full variable domain (remainder filled in from reference TRBV28 and TRBJ1-6): DVKVTQSSRYLVKRTGEKVFLECVQDMDHENMFWYRQDPGLGLRLIYFSYDVKMKEKGDIPEGYSVSREKKERFSLILESASTNQTSMYLCASAKRRTNSPLHFGNGTRLTVT.

This chain uses TRBV5-6 with TRBJ2-5; 10 nucleotides agree with TRBD2. Looked up from germline, CDR1 is SGHDT and CDR2 is YYEEEE. The trim removed 2 bases at V and 3 bases at J, leaving 7 bases unmatched. This CDR3 comprises 16 residues. The CDR3 nucleotides read TGTGCCAGCAGCTTCAGGGCTAGCGGGGGAGAAGAGACCCAGTACTTC. The encoded protein is CASSFRASGGEETQYF.

In its sample, this clone ranks as medium-sized. The identical CDR3 is also encoded by other nucleotide sequences in the sample. This chain joins TRBV6-5 and TRBJ1-1, with unresolved D. Trimming pared 4 bases from V and 0 bases from J, leaving 6 bases between. The CDR3 is 13 residues long. The germline gives CDR1 MNHEY, CDR2 SVGAGI. The CDR3 sequence is CASSLGMNTEAFF. For the CDR3, the DNA is TGTGCCAGCAGTTTGGGCATGAACACTGAAGCTTTCTTT.